These T cell receptor beta chains were read from a single sample in a study of blood T cell repertoires in COVID-19. The method was immunoSEQ multiplex PCR; TCRdb's version includes in-frame clones alone and lacks a portion of them. The sample consists of 130,000 or so clones, 70% to 90% of them appearing once. Material: peripheral blood. The receptors originated from a human donor in a cohort sampled during active COVID-19. The CDR3 runs from the conserved cysteine through the conserved F or W. D genes are given only for firm matches. A row's size may be missing; if present it is once, few, many or a size class.

CDR3 | DNA | D | J | size | V
CASSLGTGWTYEQYF | TGTGCCAGCAGCTTGGGGACAGGGTGGACCTACGAGCAGTACTTC | TRBD1 | TRBJ2-7 | . | TRBV5-6
CASSTTGYGANVLTF | TGCGCCAGCAGCACGACAGGGTACGGGGCCAACGTCCTGACTTTC | TRBD1 | TRBJ2-6 | . | TRBV5-1
CAWSGGQGLTDTQYF | TGTGCCTGGAGTGGGGGACAGGGCCTCACAGATACGCAGTATTTT | TRBD1 | TRBJ2-3 | . | TRBV30
CAWSAGQHGNTIYF | TGTGCCTGGAGTGCGGGACAACATGGAAACACCATATATTTT | . | TRBJ1-3 | . | TRBV30
CASSLVWQGYSYNEQFF | TGTGCCAGCAGCTTGGTGTGGCAGGGATACTCCTACAATGAGCAGTTCTTC | . | TRBJ2-1 | . | TRBV5-5
CASSSTSGGGEQFF | TGCGCCAGCAGCTCGACTAGCGGGGGCGGTGAGCAGTTCTTC | TRBD2 | TRBJ2-1 | . | TRBV5-1
CASSFGGVYEQYF | TGTGCCAGCAGCTTTGGGGGGGTCTACGAGCAGTACTTC | TRBD2 | TRBJ2-7 | . | TRBV5-5
CASSIGDGGKLFF | TGTGCCAGTAGTATAGGTGACGGCGGAAAACTGTTTTTT | . | TRBJ1-4 | . | TRBV19
CASSYAGPKTQYF | TGTGCCAGCAGTTATGCGGGGCCAAAGACCCAGTACTTC | . | TRBJ2-5 | . | TRBV27
CAWSRQGSNYGYTF | TGTGCCTGGAGCCGACAGGGGTCTAACTATGGCTACACCTTC | TRBD1 | TRBJ1-2 | . | TRBV30
CASTSSSRDRGFEQYF | TGTGCCAGCACGTCCTCATCCCGGGACAGGGGGTTCGAGCAGTACTTC | TRBD1 | TRBJ2-7 | . | TRBV2
CASRGGAGDTQYF | TGTGCCAGCAGAGGGGGGGCCGGAGATACGCAGTATTTT | . | TRBJ2-3 | . | TRBV11-3
CASSEAGGPPDTQYF | TGTGCCAGCAGTGAAGCGGGGGGGCCCCCAGATACGCAGTATTTT | . | TRBJ2-3 | . | TRBV2
CASWGEVLDRYFYGYTF | TGTGCCAGTTGGGGAGAAGTCTTAGACCGCTACTTCTATGGCTACACCTTC | . | TRBJ1-2 | . | TRBV19
CASSDGSTVFGYGYTF | TGTGCCAGCAGTGATGGTTCGACAGTTTTTGGCTATGGCTACACCTTC | . | TRBJ1-2 | . | TRBV2
CASRESGGQETQYF | TGTGCCAGCAGGGAGAGCGGGGGGCAAGAGACCCAGTACTTC | TRBD2 | TRBJ2-5 | . | TRBV6-5
CASSIGGTGSEKLFF | TGTGCCAGTAGTATAGGTGGGACAGGGTCTGAAAAACTGTTTTTT | TRBD1 | TRBJ1-4 | . | TRBV19
CATSRDPTGGGSPLHF | TGTGCCACCAGCAGAGACCCGACAGGGGGCGGATCACCCCTCCACTTT | TRBD1 | TRBJ1-6 | . | TRBV15
CASSLAGTSKETQYF | TGCGCCAGCAGCTTGGCCGGGACTAGCAAAGAGACCCAGTACTTC | TRBD2 | TRBJ2-5 | . | TRBV5-1
CASSVAGAQTQYF | TGTGCCAGCAGTGTGGCGGGGGCCCAGACCCAGTACTTC | . | TRBJ2-5 | . | TRBV6-1
CASSQELLSNTEAFF | TGTGCCAGCAGCCAAGAGCTGCTATCGAACACTGAAGCTTTCTTT | . | TRBJ1-1 | . | TRBV4-2
CASHEQYNEKLFF | TGTGCCAGTCACGAACAGTATAATGAAAAACTGTTTTTT | . | TRBJ1-4 | . | TRBV19
CASSFQGDGGYEQYF | TGTGCCAGCAGCTTTCAGGGGGACGGAGGATACGAGCAGTACTTC | TRBD1 | TRBJ2-7 | . | TRBV7-8
CAWGGAAISSYEQYF | TGTGCCTGGGGGGGCGCCGCCATTAGCTCCTACGAGCAGTACTTC | . | TRBJ2-7 | once | TRBV30
CATSGQAGGYSTDTQYF | TGTGCCACCTCGGGACAGGCCGGGGGGTATAGCACAGATACGCAGTATTTT | . | TRBJ2-3 | . | TRBV19
CASSLGDRGRLYGYTF | TGTGCCAGCAGCTTGGGGGACAGGGGGCGCCTCTATGGCTACACCTTC | TRBD1 | TRBJ1-2 | . | TRBV5-6
CASRRLAVHEQYF | TGTGCCAGCAGACGGCTAGCGGTCCACGAGCAGTACTTC | TRBD2 | TRBJ2-7 | once | TRBV3-1/TRBV3-2
CASSPTYNSPLHF | TGTGCCAGCAGCCCCACCTATAATTCACCCCTCCACTTT | . | TRBJ1-6 | . | TRBV11-2
CASSQAGTGKYEQYF | TGTGCCAGCAGCCAAGCCGGGACAGGGAAATACGAGCAGTACTTC | TRBD1 | TRBJ2-7 | . | TRBV3-1/TRBV3-2
CASSSSFRGQTLSSYEQYF | TGCGCCAGCAGCTCCTCTTTCCGTGGACAGACCCTATCCTCCTACGAGCAGTACTTC | . | TRBJ2-7 | many | TRBV5-1
CASSRAGGANTEAFF | TGTGCCAGCAGCCGAGCGGGGGGGGCGAACACTGAAGCTTTCTTT | . | TRBJ1-1 | few | TRBV4-2
CASSHTRPPTDTQYF | TGCGCCAGCAGCCACACGCGGCCCCCCACAGATACGCAGTATTTT | . | TRBJ2-3 | . | TRBV4-1
CASSPGPTGAGLVTEAFF | TGTGCCAGTAGTCCCGGCCCGACAGGAGCCGGTTTGGTCACTGAAGCTTTCTTT | . | TRBJ1-1 | once | TRBV19
CASSLQGWYGYTF | TGTGCCAGCAGTTTACAGGGGTGGTATGGCTACACCTTC | . | TRBJ1-2 | . | TRBV12-3/TRBV12-4
CASHREAGIYEQYF | TGCGCCAGCCACCGAGAAGCGGGGATCTACGAGCAGTACTTC | TRBD2 | TRBJ2-7 | . | TRBV10-1
CASAYVEGRSEQYF | TGTGCCAGCGCCTACGTGGAGGGGCGATCCGAGCAGTACTTC | . | TRBJ2-7 | . | TRBV27
CASSEPNTGELFF | TGTGCCAGCAGTGAACCTAACACCGGGGAGCTGTTTTTT | . | TRBJ2-2 | . | TRBV25-1
CASSSTTGIHTEAFF | TGTGCCAGCAGCTCTACGACAGGGATCCACACTGAAGCTTTCTTT | TRBD1 | TRBJ1-1 | . | TRBV7-2
CAWSVGISGTEAFF | TGTGCCTGGAGTGTAGGCATCTCAGGGACTGAAGCTTTCTTT | . | TRBJ1-1 | . | TRBV30
CASSLHGRGLSYEQYF | TGTGCCAGCAGCCTCCACGGGAGGGGTCTATCCTACGAGCAGTACTTC | TRBD2 | TRBJ2-7 | . | TRBV27
CAISAQNYGYTF | TGTGCCATCAGTGCCCAGAACTATGGCTACACCTTC | . | TRBJ1-2 | . | TRBV10-3
CASSERDPGLAGTEQFF | TGTGCCAGCAGTGAACGAGATCCGGGACTAGCGGGGACTGAGCAGTTCTTC | TRBD2 | TRBJ2-1 | . | TRBV2
CASSSGGYGYTF | TGTGCCAGCAGCTCCGGCGGGTACGGCTACACCTTC | . | TRBJ1-2 | . | TRBV7-9
CASRQELDTGELFF | TGCGCCAGTCGACAGGAGCTAGACACCGGGGAGCTGTTTTTT | . | TRBJ2-2 | few | TRBV10-1
CASGTGGSPLHF | TGTGCCTCGGGTACAGGGGGTTCACCCCTCCACTTT | TRBD1 | TRBJ1-6 | few | TRBV5-8